This TCR beta chain was sequenced in a study of cytomegalovirus exposure and HLA in healthy donors (dated by TCRdb to about 2017). In terms of the full investigation: In an earlier analysis of approximately 640 of the donors, 250 to 300 Gb of sequence data and 90 million to 120 million unique TCR beta sequences from about 190 million T cells were reported. An early release covering roughly 640 HLA-typed donors comprised about 310 gigabases of sequencing data and around 80 million unique TCR sequences. Of the approximately 400 genotyped donors, 81% fell in the genetic ancestry cluster associated with self-reported Caucasian donors. The study aimed to test whether cataloging public T cell receptors could reveal signatures of past pathogen exposure. The study profiled the T cell repertoires of more than 500 subjects by immunosequencing and related them to cytomegalovirus serostatus. Along with the approximately 700-subject first cohort, a separate validation cohort of 120 different subjects was used. To predict cytomegalovirus infection status, the study brought together high-throughput TCR immunosequencing, statistical association of individual TCRs with disease status, and machine learning. A later analysis re-analyzed previously published TCR beta repertoires from about 730 donors and added high-resolution HLA genotyping to study TCR occurrence patterns. Rather than using new phenotypic data, the later analysis identified candidate immune exposures from TCR beta sequences and from how often those sequences occurred across donors. An earlier analysis of approximately 580 of the donors used high-throughput TCR beta sequencing to judge whether each TCR beta V gene segment behaved as functional or pseudogenic. Donor age, sex, ethnicity and CMV serostatus were compiled alongside the repertoire data. In a later genetic analysis, genome-wide SNP genotypes for about 55% of the roughly 700 donors were used, and that subset was treated as a discovery cohort. Every discovery cohort repertoire had been produced on one sequencing platform. HLA typing covered class I and class II loci at four-digit resolution. The number of donors typed differed by locus, with 629-630 for A, B, C, DRB1 and DQB1, around 500 for DQA1, approximately 570 for DPA1, and around 450 for DPB1. About five DR-DQ haplotypes were treated as single units for association and clustering because of strong linkage in the cohort. On average, approximately 250,000 unique TCR beta nucleotide sequences were sequenced per donor among a few hundred genotyped donors of the cohort, with 15% to 20% of those sequences being non-productive.

The cohort comprised 710 or so healthy bone marrow donors. At the time of sampling, every cohort member was nominally healthy, though immune exposures that went unrecorded were likely present. CMV serostatus was recorded as positive for about 300 and negative for about 55% of the roughly 670 cohort members, whereas no CMV serostatus was recorded for the donor in question. A peripheral blood sample was collected from each donor, and TCR beta sequencing was performed on peripheral blood mononuclear cells. The Qiagen DNeasy Blood Extraction Kit was used to extract genomic DNA from the blood cell samples. On the study overall, not on this receptor specifically: In a later genetic analysis, a missense DCLRE1C variant was associated with V-gene and J-gene trimming of TCR beta chains, and the association was replicated in an independent cohort. Linkage disequilibrium might explain the correlated functional status among segregating V segments, but an unknown experimental factor could not be ruled out. Cytomegalovirus status was reported to be diagnosed by the classifier with high specificity and sensitivity in both the original and validation cohorts. Because some donors lacked HLA typing at each locus, the association tests relied only on the typed subset. Some IMGT-functional V segments, including TRBV6-2 and TRBV6-3, could not be distinguished by the 87-base-pair reads and were therefore excluded. In vitro tests confirmed that three of the cytomegalovirus-associated TCR beta chains recognize cytomegalovirus antigens. The presence/absence analyses assumed that sequencing depth was roughly uniform across donors, and that assumption may not be true. Most TCR sequences were observed very rarely across donors, whereas some public TCRs were present in many individuals. In a later genetic analysis, fewer N-insertions in productive TCRs were reported among donors in an Asian-associated ancestry cluster than the roughly 700-donor mean. Strong co-occurrence of HLA alleles, especially DR and DQ, made assigning TCR associations to individual alleles difficult. According to a later analysis, TCR association rates differed among HLA loci, with DRB1 alleles showing the most associated TCRs and HLA-C alleles showing the fewest. The authors suggested that the approach could potentially be generalized to other disease states and immunological phenotypes. In a later analysis, HLA-associated TCR beta chains were found to be more clonally expanded and to have lower generation probabilities than equally common non-associated chains. The study listed approximately 160 TCR beta chains as associated with cytomegalovirus. Specific HLA alleles were associated with 15,000 to 20,000 TCR beta sequences at a false discovery rate of 0.05 in a later analysis. A later analysis reported that several top co-occurrence clusters appeared linked to parvovirus B19, influenza, CMV and Epstein-Barr virus. A group of highly shared sequence variants was considered likely to be a technical artifact of the sequencing pipeline. A further reported finding was that TCR beta sequences accurately predicted the HLA-A and HLA-B alleles for most subjects in the first cohort. This cohort had only TCR beta chains sequenced, and the lack of alpha or paired-chain data limited which features could be detected. Because counts were too low, seventeen rarely observed V segments, including chromosome 9 orphons, were excluded from the earlier analysis of about 500 of the donors. A later analysis found that most CMV-associated TCR beta chains appeared HLA-restricted, with HLA associations seemingly driven largely by CMV exposure. In an earlier analysis of under 600 of the donors, most TCR beta V segments were observed in productive rearrangements about 87% or about 30% of the time, broadly matching IMGT annotations. CMV serostatus was the only immune exposure information available for the cohort.

CDR3 length: 16 amino acids, cysteine to phenylalanine. Only the CDR3 portion is preserved as DNA: 48 bases, with reading frame beginning at the first base. CDR1 and CDR2, per the germline V gene (reference sequence), are LNHDA and SQIVND. V and J are trimmed by 6 bases and 2 bases, and the gene matches miss 9 bases of the junction. In the case of this clone: Its recognized antigen is unknown. Base-call qualities are not available, and no considerably larger clone is one nucleotide away.

The library was built by means of the immunoSEQ multiplex PCR assay. A mixture of 60 forward primers for TCR Vbeta segments and 13 reverse primers for TCR Jbeta segments was used in the multiplex PCR. The CDR3 region of rearranged TCR beta genes was amplified from genomic DNA with a multiplex PCR assay. The Illumina HiSeq System was used to sequence the amplified TCR beta libraries as 87-base-pair reads. The paper's processing steps were these. A later analysis tallied roughly 76 million unique TCR beta chains across the approximately 670 repertoires, and around 10 million of those chains were shared by two or more donors. To remove PCR and sequencing errors, raw reads were error-corrected and collapsed into unique sequences using a nearest-neighbor algorithm that merged closely related sequences. V, D and J gene segments were assigned by aligning CDR3 sequences to IMGT reference sequences. For a sequence to be retained, a match of at least six nucleotides to both a V gene segment and a J gene segment was required. A rearrangement counted as productive if the CDR3 had no stop codons and remained in frame with V and J, and every other rearrangement counted as non-productive. Following IMGT convention, CDR3 was defined as the stretch from the second conserved V-encoded cysteine up to the conserved J-encoded phenylalanine. The earlier analysis of 587 of the donors excluded sequences that lacked an unambiguous match to a single V gene segment. In an earlier analysis of about 590 of the donors, a V segment was called functional when productive rearrangements were above 56.7%, and segregating when the standard deviation between donors exceeded 5%. To diagnose cytomegalovirus status from the catalog of TCR beta chain sequences, a statistical classification framework was built. A later analysis assigned V and J genes by comparing TCR nucleotide sequences with IMGT/GENE-DB human TR gene sequences. A later analysis assigned CDR3 sequences and most-parsimonious VDJ recombination scenarios with the TCRdist pipeline. In a later analysis, each TCR beta chain was defined by its CDR3 amino acid sequence together with its V-gene family, and reads without a unique V-gene family were excluded. To address suspected cross-contamination and a sequencing artifact, a later analysis removed a few hundred highly shared, low-generation-probability nucleotide sequences. In a later analysis, a clonal expansion index for each public chain was calculated from normalized within-repertoire ranks of inferred template counts. In a later analysis, generation probabilities were computed with a VDJ recombination model fitted to out-of-frame rearrangements, and the resulting probabilities were checked against IGoR. A later analysis scored TCR-TCR, TCR-HLA and TCR-CMV co-occurrence with hypergeometric tests, applying a repertoire-size bias correction to TCR pairs. A later analysis estimated false discovery rates by permuting HLA or CMV assignments 20 times. A later analysis grouped co-occurring TCRs with DBSCAN, adding TCRdist sequence similarity when clustering within HLA-allele-positive subsets. Repertoires with fewer than 30,000 or more than 120,000 public chains were left out of co-occurrence clustering, as were about five repertoires with anomalous nucleotide sharing. Drawn from immuneACCESS, this table holds only the in-frame rearrangements with V and J called that TCRdb kept. Clones are partly lost; checked studies trace under half to an unresolved V gene and leave the rest unexplained. V and J calls and clone size are those listed in that table; D and trimming were worked out from the DNA. The sample has around 70,000 clones on record, around four fifths of them singletons. In total, the top ten clones hold about 6.8% of the sample.

The rearranged chain carries TRBV19 and TRBJ1-5, with TRBD1 identical over 8 junction bases. Sequencing was carried out using PBMCs. This TCR was sampled from a human donor in good health. The CDR3 is CASRKETGEGNQPQHF. In nucleotides, the sequence is TGTGCCAGTAGAAAAGAGACAGGGGAAGGCAATCAGCCCCAGCATTTT.